The T cell receptor (beta chain) described here comes from a study of regulatory T cells in long-lasting Graves disease. Findings and caveats of the study: TRBV28, TRBJ1-2 and TRBJ2-5 emerged as the favored segments in persistent disease. Analyses excluded thyroid tissue, covering peripheral blood alone.

The TCR beta library used iRepertoire HTBI primers with Arm-PCR amplification of CDR3. One entry per CDR3 protein, called by TCRdb with MiXCR from the multiplex PCR reads. The sample contains hundreds of thousands of distinct CDR3 sequences, less than 25% of which appear only once. The CDR3 is made up of 11 amino acids. The V and J ends lost 5 bases and 1 base respectively, with 5 bases between them. Germline V gene lookup returns CDR1 SQVTM and CDR2 ANQGSEA. The time point denotes: persistent/refractory GD, antithyroid drugs over 5 years with positive TRAb. Extracted PBMC RNA gave rise to the TCR library. A remark on this clonotype: Its antigen is as yet unknown.

Specimen: peripheral blood mononuclear cells (PBMCs), collected when the disease was refractory, from a patient treated with antithyroid drugs. The sequence derives from a female donor with Graves disease. V usage is TRBV29-1 and J usage is TRBJ1-1; unclear D gene. CDR3 nucleotides: TGCAGCGTTTCAGGGAACACTGAAGCTTTCTTT. Amino acid sequence: CSVSGNTEAFF.